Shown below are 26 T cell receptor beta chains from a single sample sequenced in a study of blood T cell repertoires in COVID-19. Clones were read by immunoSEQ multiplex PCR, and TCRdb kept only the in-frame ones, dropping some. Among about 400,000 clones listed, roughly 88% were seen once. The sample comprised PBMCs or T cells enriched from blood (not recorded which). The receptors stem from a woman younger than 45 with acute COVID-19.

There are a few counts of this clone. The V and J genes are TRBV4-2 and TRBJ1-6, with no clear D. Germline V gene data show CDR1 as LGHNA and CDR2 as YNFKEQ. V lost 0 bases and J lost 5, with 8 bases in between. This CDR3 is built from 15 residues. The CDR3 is CASSQETVNNSPLHF. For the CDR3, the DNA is TGTGCCAGCAGCCAAGAAACAGTGAATAATTCACCCCTCCACTTT.

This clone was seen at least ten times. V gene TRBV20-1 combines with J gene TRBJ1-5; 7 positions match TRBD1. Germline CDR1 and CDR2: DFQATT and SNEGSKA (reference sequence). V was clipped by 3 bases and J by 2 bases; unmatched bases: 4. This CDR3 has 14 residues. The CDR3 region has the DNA TGCAGTGCTAGTACAGGGGAGGGCAATCAGCCCCAGCATTTT. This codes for CSASTGEGNQPQHF.

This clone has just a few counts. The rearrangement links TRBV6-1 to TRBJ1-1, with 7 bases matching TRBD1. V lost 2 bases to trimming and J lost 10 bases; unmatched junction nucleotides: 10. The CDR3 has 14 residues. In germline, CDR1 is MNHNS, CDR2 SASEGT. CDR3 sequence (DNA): TGTGCCAGCAGTGAAACTTACAGGGGTTTCGGAGCTTTCTTT. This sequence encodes CASSETYRGFGAFF.

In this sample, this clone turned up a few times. DNA of the CDR3: TGCGCCAGCAGCCGGGGACAGGAGGGCACTGAAGCTTTCTTT. This gives the protein CASSRGQEGTEAFF. The rearrangement uses TRBV5-1 and TRBJ1-1; 8 bases agree with TRBD1. The CDR3 totals 14 residues. Germline assignment: CDR1 SGHRS and CDR2 YFSETQ. V gave up 4 bases and J gave up 4 bases; unmatched junction bases: 6. The whole variable domain, remainder taken from reference TRBV5-1 and TRBJ1-1, is KAGVTQTPRYLIKTRGQQVTLSCSPISGHRSVSWYQQTPGQGLQFLFEYFSETQRNKGNFPGRFSGRQFSNSRSEMNVSTLELGDSALYLCASSRGQEGTEAFFGQGTRLTVV.

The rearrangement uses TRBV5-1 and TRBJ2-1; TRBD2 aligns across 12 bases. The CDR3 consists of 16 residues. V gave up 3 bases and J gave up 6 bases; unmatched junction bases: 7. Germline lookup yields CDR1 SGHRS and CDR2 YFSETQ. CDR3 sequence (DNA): TGCGCCAGCAGCTGGCTAACTAGCGGGGGGCCCAATGAGCAGTTCTTC. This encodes CASSWLTSGGPNEQFF.

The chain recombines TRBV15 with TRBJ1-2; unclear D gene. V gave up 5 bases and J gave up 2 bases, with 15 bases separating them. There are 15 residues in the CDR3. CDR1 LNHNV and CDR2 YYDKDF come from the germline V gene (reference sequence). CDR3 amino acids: CATSPSRGGNYGYTF. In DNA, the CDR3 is TGTGCCACCAGCCCCTCCCGGGGTGGAAACTATGGCTACACCTTC.

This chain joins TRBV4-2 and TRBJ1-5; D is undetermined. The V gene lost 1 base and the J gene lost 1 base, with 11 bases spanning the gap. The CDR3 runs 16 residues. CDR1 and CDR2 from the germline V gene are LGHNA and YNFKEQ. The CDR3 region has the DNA TGTGCCAGCAGCCAAGGGGCAGAGAGAAGCAATCAGCCCCAGCATTTT. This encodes CASSQGAERSNQPQHF.

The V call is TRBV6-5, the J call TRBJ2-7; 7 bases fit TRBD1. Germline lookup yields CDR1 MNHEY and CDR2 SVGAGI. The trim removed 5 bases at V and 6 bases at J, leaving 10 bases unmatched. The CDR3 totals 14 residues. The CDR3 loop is CASSPRLQGVEQYF. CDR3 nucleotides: TGTGCCAGCAGTCCCAGGCTTCAGGGGGTCGAGCAGTACTTC.

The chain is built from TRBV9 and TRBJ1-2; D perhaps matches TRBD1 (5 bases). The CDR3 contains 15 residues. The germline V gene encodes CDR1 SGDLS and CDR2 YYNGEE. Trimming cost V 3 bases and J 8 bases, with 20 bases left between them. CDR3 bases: TGTGCCAGCAGCGCATCAGGGAAGGGGTACTTAGGCTACACCTTC. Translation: CASSASGKGYLGYTF.

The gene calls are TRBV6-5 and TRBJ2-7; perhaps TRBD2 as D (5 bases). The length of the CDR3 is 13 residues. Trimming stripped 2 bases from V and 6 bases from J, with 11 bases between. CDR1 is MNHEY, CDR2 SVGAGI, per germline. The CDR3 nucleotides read TGTGCCAGCAGTTACGACATAGCGACCGAGCAGTACTTC. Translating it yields CASSYDIATEQYF.

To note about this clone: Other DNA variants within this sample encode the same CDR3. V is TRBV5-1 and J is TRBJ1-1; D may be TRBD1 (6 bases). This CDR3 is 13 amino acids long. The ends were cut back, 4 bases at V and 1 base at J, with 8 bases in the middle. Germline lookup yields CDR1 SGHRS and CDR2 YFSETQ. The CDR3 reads CASSPTGNTEAFF. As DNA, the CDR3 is TGCGCCAGCAGCCCGACAGGGAACACTGAAGCTTTCTTT.

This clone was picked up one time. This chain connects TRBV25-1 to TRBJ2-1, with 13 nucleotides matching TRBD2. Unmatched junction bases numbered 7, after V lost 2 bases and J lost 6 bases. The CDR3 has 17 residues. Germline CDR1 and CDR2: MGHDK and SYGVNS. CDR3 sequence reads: CASSEGRGTSGANEQFF. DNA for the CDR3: TGTGCCAGCAGTGAAGGGCGCGGGACTAGCGGGGCCAATGAGCAGTTCTTC.

In DNA form, the CDR3 reads TGCAGCGTTGCCGGGACTAGCGAATTCACAGATACGCAGTATTTT. Its translation is CSVAGTSEFTDTQYF. This sequence joins TRBV29-1 and TRBJ2-3; 10 positions agree with TRBD2. Germline V gene lookup returns CDR1 SQVTM and CDR2 ANQGSEA. This CDR3 spans 15 amino acids. Trimming cost V 4 bases and J 2 bases; bases outside gene matches: 6.

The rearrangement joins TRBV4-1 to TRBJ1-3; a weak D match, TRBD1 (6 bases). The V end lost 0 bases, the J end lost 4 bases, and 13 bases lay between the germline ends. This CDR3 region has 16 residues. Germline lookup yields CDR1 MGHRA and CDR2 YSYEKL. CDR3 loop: CASSQDGPGVGNTIYF. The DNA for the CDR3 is TGCGCCAGCAGCCAAGATGGGCCAGGGGTCGGAAACACCATATATTTT.

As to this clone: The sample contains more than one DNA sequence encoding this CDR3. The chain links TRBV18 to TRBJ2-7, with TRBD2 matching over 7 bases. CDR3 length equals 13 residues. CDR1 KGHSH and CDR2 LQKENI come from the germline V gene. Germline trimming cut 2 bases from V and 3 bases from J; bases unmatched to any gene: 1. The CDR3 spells CASSPSGGYEQYF. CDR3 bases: TGTGCCAGCTCACCATCGGGAGGCTACGAGCAGTACTTC. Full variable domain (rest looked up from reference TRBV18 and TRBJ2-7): NAGVMQNPRHLVRRRGQEARLRCSPMKGHSHVYWYRQLPEEGLKFMVYLQKENIIDESGMPKERFSAEFPKEGPSILRIQQVVRGDSAAYFCASSPSGGYEQYFGPGTRLTVT.

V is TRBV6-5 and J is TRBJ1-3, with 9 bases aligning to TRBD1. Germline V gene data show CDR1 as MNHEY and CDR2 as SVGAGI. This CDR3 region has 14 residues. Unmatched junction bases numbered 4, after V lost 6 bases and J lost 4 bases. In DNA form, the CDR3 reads TGTGCCAGCAGGGGAACAGGGGGCGGAAACACCATATATTTT. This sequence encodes CASRGTGGGNTIYF.

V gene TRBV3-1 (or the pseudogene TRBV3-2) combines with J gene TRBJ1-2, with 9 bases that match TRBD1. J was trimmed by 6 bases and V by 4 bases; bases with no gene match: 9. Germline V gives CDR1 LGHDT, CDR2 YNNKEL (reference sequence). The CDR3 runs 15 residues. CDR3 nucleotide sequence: TGTGCCAGCAGCCTTTTCGGGACAGGGAACCATGGCTACACCTTC. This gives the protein CASSLFGTGNHGYTF.

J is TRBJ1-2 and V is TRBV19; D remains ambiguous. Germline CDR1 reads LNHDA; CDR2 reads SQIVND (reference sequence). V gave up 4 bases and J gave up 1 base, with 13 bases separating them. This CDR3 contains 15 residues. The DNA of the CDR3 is TGTGCCAGTAGTACCCCAGGAGGCTATAACTATGGCTACACCTTC. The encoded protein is CASSTPGGYNYGYTF. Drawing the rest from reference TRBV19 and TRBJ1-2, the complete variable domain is DGGITQSPKYLFRKEGQNVTLSCEQNLNHDAMYWYRQDPGQGLRLIYYSQIVNDFQKGDIAEGYSVSREKKESFPLTVTSAQKNPTAFYLCASSTPGGYNYGYTFGSGTRLTVV.

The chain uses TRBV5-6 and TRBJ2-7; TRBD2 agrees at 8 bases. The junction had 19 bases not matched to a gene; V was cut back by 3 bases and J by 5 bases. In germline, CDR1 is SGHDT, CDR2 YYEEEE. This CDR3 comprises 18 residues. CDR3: CASSYDQRGPHVNDEQYF. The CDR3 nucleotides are TGTGCCAGCAGCTACGACCAGCGGGGGCCCCACGTTAACGACGAGCAGTACTTC. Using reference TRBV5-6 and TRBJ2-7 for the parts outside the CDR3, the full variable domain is DAGVTQSPTHLIKTRGQQVTLRCSPKSGHDTVSWYQQALGQGPQFIFQYYEEEERQRGNFPDRFSGHQFPNYSSELNVNALLLGDSALYLCASSYDQRGPHVNDEQYFGPGTRLTVT.

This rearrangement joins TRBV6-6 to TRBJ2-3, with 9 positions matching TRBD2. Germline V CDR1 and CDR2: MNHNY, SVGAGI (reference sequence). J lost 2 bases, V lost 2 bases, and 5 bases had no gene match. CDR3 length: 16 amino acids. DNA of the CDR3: TGTGCCAGCAGTTACGGGCCTAGCGGGGCCACAGATACGCAGTATTTT. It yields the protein CASSYGPSGATDTQYF.

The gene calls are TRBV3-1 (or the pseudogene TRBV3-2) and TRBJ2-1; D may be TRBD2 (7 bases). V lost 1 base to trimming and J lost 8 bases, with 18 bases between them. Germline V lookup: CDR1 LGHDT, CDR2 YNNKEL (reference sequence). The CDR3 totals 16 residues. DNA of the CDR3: TGTGCCAGCAGCCAAGGGACTAGTTTGGGACAAGATGAGCAGTTCTTC. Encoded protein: CASSQGTSLGQDEQFF.

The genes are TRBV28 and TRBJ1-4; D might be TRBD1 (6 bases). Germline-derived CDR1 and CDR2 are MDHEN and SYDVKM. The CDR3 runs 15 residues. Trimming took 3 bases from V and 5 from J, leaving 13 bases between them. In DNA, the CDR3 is TGTGCCAGCAGTTTCGCAGGGCAGGGGAATGAAAAACTGTTTTTT. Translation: CASSFAGQGNEKLFF.

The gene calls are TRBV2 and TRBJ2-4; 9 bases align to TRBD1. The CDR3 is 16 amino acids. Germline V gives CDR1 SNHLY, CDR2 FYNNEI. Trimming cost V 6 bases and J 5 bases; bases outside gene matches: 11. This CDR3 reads CASSARDREFENIQYF. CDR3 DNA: TGTGCCAGCAGCGCCCGGGACAGGGAGTTCGAAAACATTCAGTACTTC.

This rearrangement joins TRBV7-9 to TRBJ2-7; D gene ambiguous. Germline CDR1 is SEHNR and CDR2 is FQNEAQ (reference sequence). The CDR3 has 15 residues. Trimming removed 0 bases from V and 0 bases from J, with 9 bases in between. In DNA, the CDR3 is TGTGCCAGCAGCTTAGCCCATGTAGACTCCTACGAGCAGTACTTC. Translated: CASSLAHVDSYEQYF.

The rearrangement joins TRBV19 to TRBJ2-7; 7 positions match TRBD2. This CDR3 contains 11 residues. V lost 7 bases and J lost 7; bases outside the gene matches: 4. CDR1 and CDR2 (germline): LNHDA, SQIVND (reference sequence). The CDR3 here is CASKGGKEQYF. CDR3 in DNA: TGTGCCAGTAAGGGAGGGAAGGAGCAGTACTTC.

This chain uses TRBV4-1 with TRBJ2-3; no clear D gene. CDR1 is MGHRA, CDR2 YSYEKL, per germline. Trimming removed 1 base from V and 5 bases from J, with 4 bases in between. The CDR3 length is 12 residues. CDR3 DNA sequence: TGCGCCAGCAGCCAAGTAGAAGATACGCAGTATTTT. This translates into CASSQVEDTQYF.